This TCR beta chain comes out of a study of radiotherapy plus CTLA-4 blockade in lung cancer. General observations from the study: An expansion of tumor-derived TCR clones occurred in blood after radiotherapy plus ipilimumab.

Assay used: immunoSEQ multiplex PCR; TCRdb lists only in-frame clones, some missing. The sample holds tens of thousands of clones; 80% to 85% are singletons and the top ten take about a quarter. The CDR3 covers 16 residues. CDR1 and CDR2 (germline): KGHSH, LQKENI. Germline trimming cut 5 bases from V and 4 bases from J; bases unmatched to any gene: 9. Concerning this clone: Antigen: not known.

The rearrangement links TRBV18 to TRBJ2-1; 9 nucleotides line up with TRBD2. Sequencing was performed on peripheral blood, taken from a patient treated with radiotherapy plus ipilimumab. This TCR was recovered from a human donor with non-small cell lung cancer that progressed on radiotherapy plus ipilimumab. The DNA of the CDR3 is TGTGCCAGCTCAACAGCGGGAGGAGGAAGATACAATGAGCAGTTCTTC. Its translation: CASSTAGGGRYNEQFF.